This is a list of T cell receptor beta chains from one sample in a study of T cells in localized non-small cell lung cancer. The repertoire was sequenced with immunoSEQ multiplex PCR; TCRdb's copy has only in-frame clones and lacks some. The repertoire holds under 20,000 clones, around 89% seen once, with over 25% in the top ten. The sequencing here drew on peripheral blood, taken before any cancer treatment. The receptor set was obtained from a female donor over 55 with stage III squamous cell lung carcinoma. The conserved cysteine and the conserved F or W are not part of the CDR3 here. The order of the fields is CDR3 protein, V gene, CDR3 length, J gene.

ASSPPRGSAGITDTQY,TRBV4-1,16,TRBJ2-3
ASSRTVNSPLH,TRBV14,11,TRBJ1-6
ASSLDSGTDTQY,TRBV5-8,12,TRBJ2-3
ATSRDWGTSGNTIY,TRBV15,14,TRBJ1-3
ASSTGQGEGNTEAF,TRBV5-1,14,TRBJ1-1
ASSVSSGANVLT,TRBV9,12,TRBJ2-6
ASSSGTSGRSSTDTQY,TRBV5-6,16,TRBJ2-3
AWSVGVRTEAF,TRBV30,11,TRBJ1-1
ASSLSKGPYQNNEQF,TRBV27,15,TRBJ2-1
ASSLGLSGGVPDTQY,TRBV5-4,15,TRBJ2-3
ASSRPGLAAEQF,TRBV28,12,TRBJ2-1
ASSPGTANYGYT,TRBV5-6,12,TRBJ1-2
ASSYTGPGEQY,TRBV5-5,11,TRBJ2-7
ASSPGTVDYGYT,TRBV4-2,12,TRBJ1-2
ASSPPRGSGNTIY,TRBV28,13,TRBJ1-3
ASSVDLGFLF,TRBV6-1,10,TRBJ2-1
ASSKMHSSTDTQY,TRBV2,13,TRBJ2-3
ASSLMASGDVAQY,TRBV7-2,13,TRBJ2-7
ASSGAGGHGANVLT,TRBV19,14,TRBJ2-6
ASSTEGQAYNEQF,TRBV6-4,13,TRBJ2-1
ASSLDSSYEQY,TRBV7-9,11,TRBJ2-7
ASSLTGGYNEQF,TRBV7-3,12,TRBJ2-1
ASTSGGSQETQY,TRBV13,12,TRBJ2-5
ASSLLRVDTEAF,TRBV7-9,12,TRBJ1-1
AWSRGLAFGSQETQY,TRBV30,15,TRBJ2-5
ASSIVRAPNTEAF,TRBV19,13,TRBJ1-1
ASRPTGRYGYT,TRBV6-5,11,TRBJ1-2
ASSLGDLRDQPQH,TRBV7-2,13,TRBJ1-5
ASSLRHVANTGELF,TRBV7-8,14,TRBJ2-2
ASSFGQGDYEQY,TRBV5-4,12,TRBJ2-7
ASSSTGGTEAF,TRBV19,11,TRBJ1-1
AWIGTSGRWTGELF,TRBV30,14,TRBJ2-2
ASSPGTISYQPQH,TRBV19,13,TRBJ1-5
ASLDTSGANVLT,TRBV6-1,12,TRBJ2-6
ATRLGGYYEQY,TRBV6-1,11,TRBJ2-7
ASSNSYEQY,TRBV6-5,9,TRBJ2-7
ASSSLTGGYGYT,TRBV25-1,12,TRBJ1-2
ASSADRRVYT,TRBV6-5,10,TRBJ1-2
ASSPDGRPQH,TRBV18,10,TRBJ1-5
ASSLSRQGNYGYT,TRBV19,13,TRBJ1-2
AWGIQRGYNEQF,TRBV30,12,TRBJ2-1
ASSSTSGDNEQF,TRBV5-1,12,TRBJ2-1
ASSPSTGGIYTEAF,TRBV9,14,TRBJ1-1
ASSWGPGQGDTEAF,TRBV5-1,14,TRBJ1-1
AWEGTFNYGYT,TRBV30,11,TRBJ1-2